Listed below are T cell receptor beta chains from one sample, sequenced in a study of blood T cell repertoires in COVID-19. Method: immunoSEQ multiplex PCR; TCRdb's copy keeps in-frame clones and lacks some. In the table there are approximately 240,000 clones, under 85% of which are singletons. Sequencing was performed on peripheral blood. These receptors were taken from a woman in her thirties or forties with active or convalescent COVID-19. CDR3s include the opening cysteine and the closing phenylalanine or tryptophan. A D gene is named only where the DNA matches it firmly. Only part of the rows carry a size: once, few, many, or a class if the clone is expanded.

J gene: TRBJ2-7
clone size: .
D gene: .
V gene: TRBV6-1
CDR3 DNA: TGTGCCAGCAGTGATACTGGCGGTGCCTACGAGCAGTACTTC
CDR3 protein: CASSDTGGAYEQYF

J gene: TRBJ2-7
clone size: few
D gene: .
V gene: TRBV7-9
CDR3 DNA: TGTGCCAGCAGCTTTCCCTCGGGTTACGAGCAGTACTTC
CDR3 protein: CASSFPSGYEQYF

J gene: TRBJ1-5
clone size: .
D gene: TRBD1
V gene: TRBV19
CDR3 DNA: TGTGCCAGTAGTATCGACAGGGGGCATCAGCCCCAGCATTTT
CDR3 protein: CASSIDRGHQPQHF

J gene: TRBJ2-3
clone size: .
D gene: TRBD2
V gene: TRBV7-2
CDR3 DNA: TGTGCCAGCAGCCTATCCGGGACTATCGATACGCAGTATTTT
CDR3 protein: CASSLSGTIDTQYF

J gene: TRBJ1-1
clone size: .
D gene: .
V gene: TRBV5-1
CDR3 DNA: TGCGCCAGCAGCTTGGTGAAGTCGGACACTGAAGCTTTCTTT
CDR3 protein: CASSLVKSDTEAFF

J gene: TRBJ2-4
clone size: .
D gene: TRBD1
V gene: TRBV3-1/TRBV3-2
CDR3 DNA: TGTGCCAGCAGCCCCCCGACAGGGTACGCCAAAAACATTCAGTACTTC
CDR3 protein: CASSPPTGYAKNIQYF

J gene: TRBJ1-1
clone size: .
D gene: TRBD1
V gene: TRBV6-5
CDR3 DNA: TGTGCCAGCAGGCGACAGGGAGAGTACACTGAAGCTTTCTTT
CDR3 protein: CASRRQGEYTEAFF

J gene: TRBJ2-5
clone size: .
D gene: .
V gene: TRBV10-3
CDR3 DNA: TGTGCCATCAGTCAGAGCGGTGTGATCAAAGAGACCCAGTACTTC
CDR3 protein: CAISQSGVIKETQYF

J gene: TRBJ1-6
clone size: .
D gene: TRBD1
V gene: TRBV28
CDR3 DNA: TGTGCCAGCAGTCGGGACAGGGTAGCTAATTCACCCCTCCACTTT
CDR3 protein: CASSRDRVANSPLHF

J gene: TRBJ1-4
clone size: few
D gene: TRBD1
V gene: TRBV30
CDR3 DNA: TGTGCCTGGAGTGTGAGACAGGGCGGTGAAAAACTGTTTTTT
CDR3 protein: CAWSVRQGGEKLFF

J gene: TRBJ2-2
clone size: .
D gene: .
V gene: TRBV24-1
CDR3 DNA: TGTGCCACCAGTGATCCCTACGCCCCCGGGGAGCTGTTTTTT
CDR3 protein: CATSDPYAPGELFF

J gene: TRBJ2-3
clone size: .
D gene: .
V gene: TRBV11-2
CDR3 DNA: TGTGCCAGCAGCTTAGTCGGGAGTGGGACAGATACGCAGTATTTT
CDR3 protein: CASSLVGSGTDTQYF

J gene: TRBJ2-7
clone size: once
D gene: TRBD2
V gene: TRBV4-1
CDR3 DNA: TGCGCCAGCAGCCAGCCTGGCGCTAGCGGGGGGTTGGAGCAGTACTTC
CDR3 protein: CASSQPGASGGLEQYF

J gene: TRBJ1-3
clone size: .
D gene: TRBD1
V gene: TRBV4-1
CDR3 DNA: TGCGCCAGCAGCCAAGATCCTGGGACAGGGAACGGAAACACCATATATTTT
CDR3 protein: CASSQDPGTGNGNTIYF

J gene: TRBJ1-4
clone size: .
D gene: TRBD1
V gene: TRBV6-1
CDR3 DNA: TGTGCCAGCAGTGGGGGGACAGGGTTTTCGGCTAATGAAAAACTGTTTTTT
CDR3 protein: CASSGGTGFSANEKLFF

J gene: TRBJ2-3
clone size: .
D gene: TRBD2
V gene: TRBV11-2
CDR3 DNA: TGTGCCAGCAGCTTAAGGGCCGGTGCGGGGGTTTCCACAGATACGCAGTATTTT
CDR3 protein: CASSLRAGAGVSTDTQYF

J gene: TRBJ1-1
clone size: few
D gene: TRBD1
V gene: TRBV5-4
CDR3 DNA: TGTGCCAGCAGCTTGCAGGGGGCCACTGAAGCTTTCTTT
CDR3 protein: CASSLQGATEAFF

J gene: TRBJ1-2
clone size: few
D gene: .
V gene: TRBV3-1/TRBV3-2
CDR3 DNA: TGTGCCAGCAGCCGTGATTACAGGGTTGATGGCTACACCTTC
CDR3 protein: CASSRDYRVDGYTF

J gene: TRBJ1-6
clone size: many
D gene: TRBD1
V gene: TRBV27
CDR3 DNA: TGTGCCAGCAGGAGCGGACAGGATCGCGGCTCACCCCTCCACTTT
CDR3 protein: CASRSGQDRGSPLHF

J gene: TRBJ1-2
clone size: once
D gene: .
V gene: TRBV5-6
CDR3 DNA: TGTGCCAGCAGCTCGGAGAGGTATGGCTACACCTTC
CDR3 protein: CASSSERYGYTF

J gene: TRBJ1-1
clone size: .
D gene: .
V gene: TRBV19
CDR3 DNA: TGTGCCAGTAGCGGACAGAGCATGAACACTGAAGCTTTCTTT
CDR3 protein: CASSGQSMNTEAFF

J gene: TRBJ1-2
clone size: .
D gene: .
V gene: TRBV23-1
CDR3 DNA: TGCGCCAGCACGCGGGGGGTTCCAGGGAAGGACTATGGCTACACCTTC
CDR3 protein: CASTRGVPGKDYGYTF

J gene: TRBJ1-2
clone size: few
D gene: TRBD1
V gene: TRBV24-1
CDR3 DNA: TGTGCCACCAGTGATCCAAGGACACAGGGGACGGGTGGCTACACCTTC
CDR3 protein: CATSDPRTQGTGGYTF

J gene: TRBJ2-1
clone size: .
D gene: .
V gene: TRBV6-5
CDR3 DNA: TGTGCCAGCTCCCAACAGGGCGGATACAATGAGCAGTTCTTC
CDR3 protein: CASSQQGGYNEQFF

J gene: TRBJ1-5
clone size: .
D gene: .
V gene: TRBV29-1
CDR3 DNA: TGCAGCGAATTTAGAGGCCGGGAATATAGCAATCAGCCCCAGCATTTT
CDR3 protein: CSEFRGREYSNQPQHF

J gene: TRBJ1-6
clone size: .
D gene: TRBD1
V gene: TRBV28
CDR3 DNA: TGTGCCAGCAGTTTACCCGACAGGGTGATTTCACCCCTCCACTTT
CDR3 protein: CASSLPDRVISPLHF

J gene: TRBJ2-5
clone size: .
D gene: TRBD1
V gene: TRBV5-1
CDR3 DNA: TGCGCCAGCAGCTTGGGGGACAGCCAAGAGACCCAGTACTTC
CDR3 protein: CASSLGDSQETQYF

J gene: TRBJ2-1
clone size: .
D gene: .
V gene: TRBV11-2
CDR3 DNA: TGTGCCAGCAGCTCAATAAAGGGGGTATACAATGAGCAGTTCTTC
CDR3 protein: CASSSIKGVYNEQFF

J gene: TRBJ1-4
clone size: .
D gene: TRBD1
V gene: TRBV5-5
CDR3 DNA: TGTGCCAGCAGCCTGGGGACAGTTATTGAAAAACTGTTTTTT
CDR3 protein: CASSLGTVIEKLFF

J gene: TRBJ1-6
clone size: .
D gene: TRBD1
V gene: TRBV5-6
CDR3 DNA: TGTGCCAGCAGCTTGGTCGTTGGCAGGGGGTCGTCCTATAATTCACCCCTCCACTTT
CDR3 protein: CASSLVVGRGSSYNSPLHF

J gene: TRBJ2-5
clone size: .
D gene: TRBD2
V gene: TRBV30
CDR3 DNA: TGTGCCTGGGATAGCGGGGAAAAGACCCAGTACTTC
CDR3 protein: CAWDSGEKTQYF

J gene: TRBJ1-1
clone size: few
D gene: TRBD1
V gene: TRBV6-5
CDR3 DNA: TGTGCCAGCAGCGCAGGGACAGGGGGCCTTGAAGCTTTCTTT
CDR3 protein: CASSAGTGGLEAFF

J gene: TRBJ2-1
clone size: .
D gene: TRBD1
V gene: TRBV14
CDR3 DNA: TGTGCCAGCAGCCGGGACAGGGCCGGGGGTAATGAGCAGTTCTTC
CDR3 protein: CASSRDRAGGNEQFF

J gene: TRBJ2-1
clone size: .
D gene: TRBD2
V gene: TRBV4-2
CDR3 DNA: TGTGCCAGCGGACTAGCGGGGAAATGGGATGAGCAGTTCTTC
CDR3 protein: CASGLAGKWDEQFF

J gene: TRBJ1-4
clone size: .
D gene: TRBD1
V gene: TRBV29-1
CDR3 DNA: TGCAGCGTTACCGGGACAGGGGGGGAAAAACTGTTTTTT
CDR3 protein: CSVTGTGGEKLFF

J gene: TRBJ2-1
clone size: .
D gene: TRBD2
V gene: TRBV11-2
CDR3 DNA: TGTGCCAGCGGAACGATTCTAGGCGGGGGGTACAATGAGCAGTTCTTC
CDR3 protein: CASGTILGGGYNEQFF

J gene: TRBJ2-1
clone size: .
D gene: .
V gene: TRBV5-1
CDR3 DNA: TGCGCCAGCAGCTTGGACAGTAACAATGAGCAGTTCTTC
CDR3 protein: CASSLDSNNEQFF

J gene: TRBJ2-7
clone size: few
D gene: TRBD2
V gene: TRBV11-3
CDR3 DNA: TGTGCCAGCAGCCTAGCGGGGGGGACCTACGAGCAGTACTTC
CDR3 protein: CASSLAGGTYEQYF

J gene: TRBJ1-2
clone size: .
D gene: TRBD1
V gene: TRBV6-5
CDR3 DNA: TGTGCCAGCACGACCGGGACAGGAAGAGGCTACACCTTC
CDR3 protein: CASTTGTGRGYTF

J gene: TRBJ1-6
clone size: .
D gene: TRBD1
V gene: TRBV3-1/TRBV3-2
CDR3 DNA: TGTGCCAGCAGCCAATGGACAGGAGGCAATTCACCCCTCCACTTT
CDR3 protein: CASSQWTGGNSPLHF

J gene: TRBJ2-1
clone size: .
D gene: TRBD2
V gene: TRBV19
CDR3 DNA: TGTGCCAGTAGTACGGACGGGACTAGTCCTCCCTACAATGAGCAGTTCTTC
CDR3 protein: CASSTDGTSPPYNEQFF

J gene: TRBJ1-1
clone size: once
D gene: .
V gene: TRBV6-1
CDR3 DNA: TGTGCCAGCAGTGAGTCAGGGGTTAGAACTGAAGCTTTCTTT
CDR3 protein: CASSESGVRTEAFF

J gene: TRBJ1-3
clone size: .
D gene: TRBD1
V gene: TRBV14
CDR3 DNA: TGTGCCAGCAGCCATCCGACAGGGGGACTCTCTGGAAACACCATATATTTT
CDR3 protein: CASSHPTGGLSGNTIYF

J gene: TRBJ2-1
clone size: .
D gene: .
V gene: TRBV7-2
CDR3 DNA: TGTGCCAGCAGCTTAGGTGCACCCCGAGCTAGCTCCTACAATGAGCAGTTCTTC
CDR3 protein: CASSLGAPRASSYNEQFF

J gene: TRBJ2-5
clone size: .
D gene: TRBD2
V gene: TRBV5-1
CDR3 DNA: TGCGCCAGCAGCTGGGGGGGGAGGGACCAAGAGACCCAGTACTTC
CDR3 protein: CASSWGGRDQETQYF

J gene: TRBJ1-1
clone size: .
D gene: .
V gene: TRBV28
CDR3 DNA: TGTGCCAGCAGTTTAGGTGTAGGCAGGACTGAAGCTTTCTTT
CDR3 protein: CASSLGVGRTEAFF

J gene: TRBJ2-3
clone size: .
D gene: TRBD1
V gene: TRBV6-1
CDR3 DNA: TGTGCCAGCAGTGAGATAACAGGGGGCGCAAGTAGAGATACGCAGTATTTT
CDR3 protein: CASSEITGGASRDTQYF

J gene: TRBJ2-7
clone size: few
D gene: TRBD1
V gene: TRBV23-1
CDR3 DNA: TGCGCCAGCAGTCAAACGGACAGGAAGAATAAGTGCTACGAGCAGTACTTC
CDR3 protein: CASSQTDRKNKCYEQYF

J gene: TRBJ1-5
clone size: .
D gene: TRBD1
V gene: TRBV2
CDR3 DNA: TGTGCCAGCAGTGACCCGGGACAGGGCTATAATAGCAATCAGCCCCAGCATTTT
CDR3 protein: CASSDPGQGYNSNQPQHF

J gene: TRBJ1-3
clone size: .
D gene: TRBD1
V gene: TRBV5-6
CDR3 DNA: TGTGCCAGCAGCTGGTGGACAGGGTTCTCTGGAAACACCATATATTTT
CDR3 protein: CASSWWTGFSGNTIYF

J gene: TRBJ2-3
clone size: .
D gene: .
V gene: TRBV5-1
CDR3 DNA: TGCGCCAGCAGCTTAGAGTTCCAGGGCAATACGCAGTATTTT
CDR3 protein: CASSLEFQGNTQYF

J gene: TRBJ1-5
clone size: once
D gene: .
V gene: TRBV18
CDR3 DNA: TGTGCCAGCTCAATACAGGGAGTGTTTCAGCCCCAGCATTTT
CDR3 protein: CASSIQGVFQPQHF

J gene: TRBJ2-2
clone size: .
D gene: .
V gene: TRBV11-2
CDR3 DNA: TGTGCCAGCAGCTCCGGACATAACACCGGGGAGCTGTTTTTT
CDR3 protein: CASSSGHNTGELFF

J gene: TRBJ1-1
clone size: few
D gene: .
V gene: TRBV5-1
CDR3 DNA: TGCGCCAGCAGCTTGGCTGGGTTGGGGCAGGGTTTTGAAGCTTTCTTT
CDR3 protein: CASSLAGLGQGFEAFF